The clone carrying this TCR beta chain has more than one count but fewer than ten. The antigen is undetermined. This sample is drawn from a study of CD8 T cell repertoires and HIV-1 epitope variants. The CDR3 is made up of 17 amino acids. Looked up from germline, CDR1 is SGHRS and CDR2 is YFSETQ. The V and J ends lost 4 bases and 6 bases respectively, with 23 bases between them. Libraries were prepared by immunoSEQ multiplex PCR; TCRdb keeps only in-frame clonotypes and omits some of them. The table has 4,500 to 6,500 clones, about 70% seen once. Sequenced: cultured CD8+ T cells derived from PBMCs. The sequence was obtained from a male donor with HIV. V usage is TRBV5-1 and J usage is TRBJ1-5; D gene unclear. The CDR3 sequence: CASSPVPDIGRAQPQHF. The CDR3 DNA reads as TGCGCCAGCAGCCCGGTACCTGACATCGGGAGGGCTCAGCCCCAGCATTTT.